This T cell receptor beta chain was documented in a study of blood T cells in healthy people across ages. Using a J-beta primer mix together with a sample-barcoded 5' primer, a second PCR was run for roughly 7 to 11 cycles. TCRdb re-analysed the 5' RACE reads in MiXCR, keeping a single row per CDR3 protein. In the table there are over 1,200,000 distinct CDR3 sequences, almost 60% of which are singletons. Germline CDR1 reads DFQATT; CDR2 reads SNEGSKA (reference sequence). The V end was cut by 5 bases, the J end by 2 bases, with 15 bases between. The CDR3 is 14 amino acids. The individuals who served as donors were healthy Caucasians living in Russia, aged about 6 to 95.

The material sequenced was blood. The chain combines TRBV20-1 with TRBJ1-1, with no clear D. This clonotype was sampled from a man younger than 35 in good health. This CDR3 is CSAGDDRTNTEAFF. CDR3 in DNA: TGCAGTGCTGGTGATGACCGGACCAACACTGAAGCTTTCTTT.